This TCR beta chain is from a study of blood T cell repertoires in COVID-19. At the level of the study: Material from acute and convalescent COVID-19 was sourced from the United States, Italy and Spain. PBMCs, B-cell-depleted T cells, or T cells were the source of the cDNA or gDNA that made up the material.

Authors' analysis steps: Nucleated cell counts were estimated from reference gene primer amplification. Sequencing was performed with immunoSEQ multiplex PCR; in TCRdb, only in-frame clones are kept and a portion is missing. For V, J and clone size, that table is used; D and trimming come from the DNA. The data hold some 93,000 clones, with about 89% observed a single time. This clone was seen a handful of times. There are 14 residues in the CDR3. Germline CDR1 is SNHLY and CDR2 is FYNNEI. The V gene end was trimmed by 7 bases and the J gene end by 4 bases; junction bases not matched to a gene: 7. The chain uses TRBV2 and TRBJ2-7; 10 nucleotides line up with TRBD2. Sample: peripheral blood. This receptor was obtained from a man aged 45-65 years with acute or convalescent COVID-19. The DNA for the CDR3 is TGTGCCAGCACCGCGGGACTAGCGAGGTACGAGCAGTACTTC. It is translated as CASTAGLARYEQYF.